This T cell receptor beta chain was recovered during a study of cytomegalovirus exposure and HLA in healthy donors. The PCR used 60 Vbeta and 13 Jbeta primers. The method was immunoSEQ multiplex PCR; TCRdb's version includes in-frame clones alone and lacks a portion of them. The sample's table shows roughly 75,000 clones. This clonotype originated in a boy between 10 and 17 years old in good health and CMV-seronegative. The sample taken for sequencing was PBMCs.

The CDR3 protein is CASRPRPGLAGGFEDEQFF. As DNA, the CDR3 is TGTGCCAGCAGACCGAGACCGGGACTAGCGGGAGGCTTTGAAGATGAGCAGTTCTTC. The gene calls are TRBV2 and TRBJ2-1; 15 positions match TRBD2. This CDR3 spans 19 amino acids. Germline values: CDR1 SNHLY, CDR2 FYNNEI. The V gene end was trimmed by 6 bases and the J gene end by 8 bases; junction bases not matched to a gene: 17.